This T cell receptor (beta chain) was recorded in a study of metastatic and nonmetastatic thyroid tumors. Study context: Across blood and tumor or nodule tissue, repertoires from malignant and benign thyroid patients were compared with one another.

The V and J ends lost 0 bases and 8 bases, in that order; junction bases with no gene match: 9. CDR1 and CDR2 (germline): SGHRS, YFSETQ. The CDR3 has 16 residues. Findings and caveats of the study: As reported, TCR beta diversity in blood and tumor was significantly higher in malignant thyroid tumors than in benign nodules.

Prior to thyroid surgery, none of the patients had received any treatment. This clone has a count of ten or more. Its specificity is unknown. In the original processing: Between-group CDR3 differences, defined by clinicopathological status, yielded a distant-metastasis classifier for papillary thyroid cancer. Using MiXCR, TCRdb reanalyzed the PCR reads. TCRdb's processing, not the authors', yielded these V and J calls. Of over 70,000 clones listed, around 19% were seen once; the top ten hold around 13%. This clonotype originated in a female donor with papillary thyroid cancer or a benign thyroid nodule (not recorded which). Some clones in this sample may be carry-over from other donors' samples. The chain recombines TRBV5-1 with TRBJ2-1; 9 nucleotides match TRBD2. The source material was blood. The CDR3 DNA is TGCGCCAGCAGCTTGGTCGTTAGCGGGAGAGTCGATGAGCAGTTCTTC. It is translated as CASSLVVSGRVDEQFF.